This TCR beta chain was sequenced in a study of shared clonotypes between healthy human individuals. Notes on this clone: Its cognate antigen is unknown.

Study-wide results and limits: The expectation was that sequencing depth would affect clonotype sharing among donors. Memory subsets had estimated richness that was generally smaller than that of naive subsets.

Terminally differentiated effector memory CD45RA+ cells were left out of the naive CD8 fraction, which was CD45RO-negative and positively selected for CCR7. The repertoire was sequenced with immunoSEQ multiplex PCR; TCRdb's copy has only in-frame clones and lacks some. Of roughly 1,800,000 clones in the sample, about 95% were seen once. The germline V gene has CDR1 MNHNS and CDR2 SASEGT. The length of the CDR3 is 13 residues. The V end lost 1 base, the J end lost 6 bases, and 7 bases lay between the germline ends. This sequence was found in a man between 18 and 29 years old in good health. The chain couples TRBV6-1 to TRBJ1-5; D call uncertain. Sequencing input: naive CD8+ T cells sorted from blood. The CDR3 nucleotides read TGTGCCAGCAGTGAAGGGGGAGTTCAGCCCCAGCATTTT. Encoded protein: CASSEGGVQPQHF.